One sample yielded the 22 T cell receptor beta chains listed below, sequenced in a study of T cells in localized non-small cell lung cancer. Generated by immunoSEQ multiplex PCR, the TCRdb table keeps only in-frame clones and is missing some. The profile shows about 36,000 clones, roughly 92% of them singletons. The material was peripheral blood, obtained before any cancer treatment. These receptors all come from an older female donor with stage I lung adenocarcinoma.

CDR3 DNA sequence: TGCAGCGTTGAAGAGGGGTTAGTCTATGGCTACACCTTC. As protein: CSVEEGLVYGYTF. The rearrangement uses TRBV29-1 and TRBJ1-2; D ambiguous. In germline, CDR1 is SQVTM, CDR2 ANQGSEA. Trimming left V 0 bases short and J 4 bases short, with 9 bases between. This CDR3 has 13 amino acids. Using reference TRBV29-1 and TRBJ1-2 for the parts outside the CDR3, the full variable domain is SAVISQKPSRDICQRGTSLTIQCQVDSQVTMMFWYRQQPGQSLTLIATANQGSEATYESGFVIDKFPISRPNLTFSTLTVSNMSPEDSSIYLCSVEEGLVYGYTFGSGTRLTVV.

The chain carries TRBV5-3 and TRBJ2-3; 9 bases align to TRBD1. TRBV5-3 is known as an ORF, though its function is uncertain. This CDR3 spans 18 amino acids. J gave up 3 bases and V 4 bases, and 15 bases lay outside the gene matches. CDR3 sequence (DNA): TGTGCCAGAAGCCCCCCGGGACAGGGATTCGGTAGGACAGATACGCAGTATTTT. It codes for CARSPPGQGFGRTDTQYF.

This clone was found a few times. The J gene is TRBJ1-1, the V gene TRBV7-6; the D gene is possibly TRBD1 (6 bases). Trimming stripped 5 bases from V and 6 bases from J, with 13 bases between. Germline CDR1 SGHVS, CDR2 FNYEAQ. There are 13 residues in the CDR3. This CDR3 is CASSIAGGAEAFF. The CDR3 DNA is TGTGCCAGCAGCATCGCGGGGGGCGCTGAAGCTTTCTTT.

CDR3: CASSRTSGGADTQYF. CDR3 coding DNA: TGTGCCAGCAGCAGAACTAGCGGGGGGGCAGATACGCAGTATTTT. The chain is built from TRBV7-9 and TRBJ2-3; TRBD2 matches at 13 bases. Per the germline V gene, CDR1 is SEHNR and CDR2 is FQNEAQ (reference sequence). This CDR3 has 15 residues. The V and J ends lost 5 bases and 4 bases, in that order; junction bases with no gene match: 3. Combining the CDR3 with reference TRBV7-9 and TRBJ2-3 gives the whole variable domain DTGVSQNPRHKITKRGQNVTFRCDPISEHNRLYWYRQTLGQGPEFLTYFQNEAQLEKSRLLSDRFSAERPKGSFSTLEIQRTEQGDSAMYLCASSRTSGGADTQYFGPGTRLTVL.

The V call is TRBV5-1, the J call TRBJ2-3; possibly TRBD2 for D (5 bases). The CDR3 is made up of 15 amino acids. Trimming removed 1 base at V and 0 bases at J, with 9 bases between. Germline CDR1 and CDR2: SGHRS and YFSETQ. The CDR3, as DNA: TGCGCCAGCAGCTTGATTCGGGGTAGCACAGATACGCAGTATTTT. Amino acids: CASSLIRGSTDTQYF.

This sequence joins TRBV27 and TRBJ1-3; possibly TRBD1 for D (6 bases). Trimming took off 6 bases at V and 2 bases at J, with 17 bases between the two ends. The CDR3 covers 16 residues. Germline V gene data show CDR1 as MNHEY and CDR2 as SMNVEV (reference sequence). This CDR3 is CASRPLRGFPGNTIYF. DNA of the CDR3: TGTGCCAGCAGGCCGCTCAGGGGCTTTCCTGGAAACACCATATATTTT.

V usage is TRBV6-5 and J usage is TRBJ1-1; TRBD1 aligns across 7 bases. CDR1 and CDR2 (germline): MNHEY, SVGAGI. The junction had 3 bases not matched to a gene; V was cut back by 2 bases and J by 0 bases. CDR3 length equals 15 residues. CDR3 region: CASSYRGLMNTEAFF. The CDR3 DNA reads as TGTGCCAGCAGTTACAGGGGGCTAATGAACACTGAAGCTTTCTTT.

This chain links TRBV7-9 with TRBJ1-1; 7 nucleotides agree with TRBD1. Germline V gene sequence: CDR1 SEHNR, CDR2 FQNEAQ (reference sequence). V shed 5 bases, J shed 5 bases, and the junction held 5 bases outside the gene matches. This CDR3 comprises 13 residues. The CDR3 sequence: CASSPQGSTEAFF. The CDR3 DNA reads as TGTGCCAGCAGCCCACAGGGGTCAACTGAAGCTTTCTTT.

This sequence joins TRBV7-2 and TRBJ1-1, with a weak D call TRBD1 (5 bases). This CDR3 is built from 13 residues. Per the germline V gene, CDR1 is SGHTA and CDR2 is FQGNSA. Trimming left V 5 bases short and J 7 bases short, with 14 bases between. The CDR3 spells CASSPVGLGEAFF. DNA of the CDR3: TGTGCCAGCAGCCCAGTGGGGCTTGGTGAAGCTTTCTTT.

The chain has TRBV7-9 and TRBJ2-7; the D is unclear. V was pared by 4 bases and J by 3 bases, with 7 bases between. The CDR3 consists of 12 residues. Germline V gene data show CDR1 as SEHNR and CDR2 as FQNEAQ (reference sequence). CDR3 amino acids: CASSSSFYEQYF. The CDR3 DNA sequence: TGTGCCAGCAGCTCGTCATTCTACGAGCAGTACTTC.

The chain recombines TRBV7-3 with TRBJ2-1, with D unresolved. The CDR3 runs to 15 residues. CDR1 SGHTA and CDR2 FQGTGA come from the germline V gene. The V gene lost 2 bases and the J gene lost 0 bases, with 8 bases spanning the gap. The CDR3 loop is CASSLDGNSYNEQFF. The DNA for the CDR3 is TGTGCCAGCAGCTTAGACGGAAACTCCTACAATGAGCAGTTCTTC.

The J gene is TRBJ2-5, the V gene TRBV28; D tentatively fits TRBD1 or TRBD2 (5 bases each). CDR1 is MDHEN and CDR2 is SYDVKM in the germline V gene. The ends were cut back, 5 bases at V and 7 bases at J, with 20 bases in the middle. The CDR3 loop spans 15 amino acids. This CDR3 reads CASSQPGRRLVTQYF. CDR3 coding DNA: TGTGCCAGCAGTCAACCGGGACGGCGGCTGGTGACCCAGTACTTC. The complete variable domain, with remaining parts taken from reference TRBV28 and TRBJ2-5, reads DVKVTQSSRYLVKRTGEKVFLECVQDMDHENMFWYRQDPGLGLRLIYFSYDVKMKEKGDIPEGYSVSREKKERFSLILESASTNQTSMYLCASSQPGRRLVTQYFGPGTRLLVL.

V gene TRBV28 combines with J gene TRBJ2-1; 11 bases fit TRBD2. The germline V gene encodes CDR1 MDHEN and CDR2 SYDVKM. CDR3 length equals 16 residues. The J segment lost 3 bases and the V segment lost 5 bases, leaving 6 bases of the junction unmatched. The CDR3 coding sequence is TGTGCCAGCAGTCACCTAGCGGGGGGTCACTACAATGAGCAGTTCTTC. Protein: CASSHLAGGHYNEQFF.

The gene calls are TRBV7-8 and TRBJ2-5; D is uncertain. Germline CDR1 SGHVS, CDR2 FQNEAQ. There are 11 residues in the CDR3. Between the trimmed V and J ends, which lost 2 bases and 5 bases, there was a span of 3 bases. The CDR3 spells CASSLFETQYF. DNA for the CDR3: TGTGCCAGCAGCTTATTTGAGACCCAGTACTTC.

The chain joins TRBV6-6 to TRBJ1-2; 10 nucleotides match TRBD1. V was pared by 6 bases and J by 3 bases, with 4 bases of the junction left unmatched. Germline-derived CDR1 and CDR2 are MNHNY and SVGAGI (reference sequence). This CDR3 contains 14 residues. The CDR3 region has the DNA TGTGCCAGCAGACCGACAGGGGGCGACTATGGCTACACCTTC. Its translation: CASRPTGGDYGYTF.

The V call is TRBV7-2, the J call TRBJ2-2; a possible D gene is TRBD2 (6 bases). The V end lost 2 bases, the J end lost 6 bases, and 16 bases lay between the germline ends. The CDR3 loop spans 16 amino acids. The germline V gene encodes CDR1 SGHTA and CDR2 FQGNSA. CDR3 sequence: CASSLRSVGEAGELFF. CDR3 nucleotides: TGTGCCAGCAGCTTAAGGAGTGTCGGGGAGGCCGGGGAGCTGTTTTTT.

This chain connects TRBV6-5 to TRBJ1-2, with TRBD1 as a possible D gene (5 bases). Trimming left V 2 bases short and J 4 bases short, with 17 bases between. The V gene's germline CDR1 is MNHEY and CDR2 SVGAGI. The CDR3 is 16 residues long. This chain's CDR3 is CASSYNPGRGSYGYTF. CDR3 bases: TGTGCCAGCAGTTACAATCCGGGGCGAGGAAGCTATGGCTACACCTTC.

The chain is built from TRBV4-1 and TRBJ2-4; TRBD1 agrees at 7 bases. From germline, CDR1 is MGHRA and CDR2 YSYEKL. V shed 1 base and J 5 bases; nucleotides not matched to a gene: 2. CDR3 size: 14 residues. The DNA of the CDR3 is TGCGCCAGCAGCCAAGTCCAGGGGGAAAACATTCAGTACTTC. Its translation is CASSQVQGENIQYF.

The genes are TRBV27 and TRBJ2-7; D remains ambiguous. In germline, CDR1 is MNHEY, CDR2 SMNVEV (reference sequence). CDR3 length equals 13 residues. V lost 8 bases to trimming and J lost 2 bases, with 13 bases between them. For the CDR3, the DNA is TGTGCCAGCTCCAGGCTGCGTGCCTACGAGCAGTACTTC. As protein: CASSRLRAYEQYF.

This chain joins TRBV29-1 and TRBJ2-1; D gene ambiguous. V lost 3 bases, J lost 7 bases, and 10 bases lay in between. This CDR3 region has 12 residues. From germline, CDR1 is SQVTM and CDR2 ANQGSEA. Here the CDR3 DNA reads TGCAGCGTTGAGAGAGGCAGAAATGAGCAGTTCTTC. This translates into CSVERGRNEQFF.

This clone showed up just a few times. This chain joins TRBV4-2 and TRBJ1-6; tentatively, D is TRBD1 (6 bases). In germline, CDR1 is LGHNA, CDR2 YNFKEQ. This CDR3 is built from 16 residues. Trimming removed 3 bases at V and 9 bases at J, with 18 bases between. CDR3 sequence: CASSQEGGRGSSPLHF. The CDR3 bases are TGTGCCAGCAGCCAGGAGGGGGGGCGCGGAAGTTCACCCCTCCACTTT.

The V and J genes are TRBV5-5 and TRBJ1-4; 9 bases are a match to TRBD1. The V gene's germline CDR1 is SGHKS and CDR2 YYEKEE (reference sequence). The length of the CDR3 is 16 residues. V trimming: 4 bases; J trimming: 0 bases; junction bases outside the gene matches: 4. CDR3 DNA: TGTGCCAGCAGCCCAACAGGGGGCCCAACTAATGAAAAACTGTTTTTT. As protein: CASSPTGGPTNEKLFF.